One sample yielded the 20 T cell receptor beta chains listed below, sequenced in a study of beta chain features in type 1 diabetes. Study findings and constraints: TCRB CDR3s from Type 1 diabetes patients were moderately but significantly shorter in all four CD4+ subsets.

As every portion of the isolated RNA was reverse transcribed, the sequencing read expressed TCRB transcripts. The repertoire was sequenced with immunoSEQ multiplex PCR; TCRdb's copy has only in-frame clones and lacks some. The repertoire consists of 130,000 or so clones, with roughly 10% occurring once and the leading ten covering approximately 0.7%. Their cognate antigens are unknown. What was sequenced was central memory CD4+ T cells from blood. The receptors were gathered from a man younger than 45 with type 1 diabetes.

J is TRBJ1-5 and V is TRBV28; tentatively, D is TRBD1 (6 bases). V was cut by 6 bases and J by 7 bases, with 22 bases left in between. Germline CDR1 reads MDHEN; CDR2 reads SYDVKM. This CDR3 spans 16 amino acids. CDR3 in amino acids: CASRLGGGAIWQPQHF. Written as DNA, the CDR3 is TGTGCCAGCAGACTAGGGGGGGGCGCGATCTGGCAGCCCCAGCATTTT.

This clone was observed a handful of times. The gene calls are TRBV5-4 and TRBJ2-7; tentatively, D is TRBD1 (5 bases). Germline loops: CDR1 SGHNT, CDR2 YYREEE (reference sequence). CDR3 length: 15 amino acids. The V end lost 0 bases, the J end lost 3 bases, and 13 bases lay between the germline ends. The CDR3 DNA reads TGTGCCAGCAGCTTGGGGGGCAGGTCCAACTACGAGCAGTACTTC. Encoded protein: CASSLGGRSNYEQYF.

This clone occurred a few times. The rearrangement links TRBV4-1 to TRBJ2-5; D call uncertain. Trimming removed 0 bases from V and 1 base from J, with 9 bases in between. The CDR3 has 15 amino acids. Germline loops: CDR1 MGHRA, CDR2 YSYEKL. The CDR3 spells CASSQDLSVQETQYF. CDR3 in DNA: TGCGCCAGCAGCCAAGATCTGTCGGTCCAAGAGACCCAGTACTTC.

This clone has more than one count but fewer than ten. This chain uses TRBV6-5 with TRBJ2-4; no definite D call. Per germline, CDR1 MNHEY and CDR2 SVGAGI. This CDR3 spans 13 amino acids. Trimming took off 5 bases at V and 3 bases at J, with 8 bases between the two ends. Here the CDR3 DNA reads TGTGCCAGCAGTCCGACTGTCAAAAACATTCAGTACTTC. Protein sequence: CASSPTVKNIQYF.

V and J are TRBV19 and TRBJ2-7; tentative D call: TRBD1 (6 bases). CDR3 size: 12 residues. Germline V CDR1 and CDR2: LNHDA, SQIVND (reference sequence). With 9 bases removed from V and 5 bases from J, the gap between germline ends came to 14 bases. The CDR3: CASVWGHNEQYF. CDR3 bases: TGTGCCAGCGTTTGGGGACACAACGAGCAGTACTTC.

A few counts support this clone. V usage is TRBV4-3 and J usage is TRBJ2-3; 8 bases align to TRBD1. Losses at the gene ends were 6 bases for V and 6 bases for J; bases not matched to a gene: 8. The germline gives CDR1 LGHNA, CDR2 YSLEER. There are 14 residues in the CDR3. The CDR3 is CASRPGTGQDTQYF. CDR3 in DNA: TGCGCCAGCAGACCCGGGACAGGTCAGGATACGCAGTATTTT.

This clone was counted only a few times. This chain connects TRBV5-4 to TRBJ2-7; the match to TRBD2 covers 8 bases. The CDR3 extends over 15 amino acids. V was clipped by 4 bases and J by 4 bases; unmatched bases: 10. CDR1 is SGHNT and CDR2 is YYREEE in the germline V gene (reference sequence). CDR3 nucleotide sequence: TGTGCCAGCAGCCAAACGGGACTAGGACTTTACGAGCAGTACTTC. Translation gives CASSQTGLGLYEQYF.

This clone was counted only a few times. The chain couples TRBV27 to TRBJ2-5; D uncertain. V shed 3 bases and J shed 7 bases, with 15 bases lying between them. Germline assignment: CDR1 MNHEY and CDR2 SMNVEV (reference sequence). The CDR3 sequence is 14 residues long. CDR3 region: CASSFTVPGGTQYF. The CDR3 DNA is TGTGCCAGCAGTTTCACTGTGCCCGGTGGGACCCAGTACTTC.

The chain is built from TRBV4-1 and TRBJ2-5; TRBD1 might be the D (7 bases). CDR3 size: 18 residues. V lost 1 base and J 5 bases, leaving 23 bases between the germline ends. Germline V lookup: CDR1 MGHRA, CDR2 YSYEKL. The CDR3 bases are TGCGCCAGCAGCCAAGCGGGACAGTCAAAGGGGGACTGGGAGACCCAGTACTTC. This translates into CASSQAGQSKGDWETQYF.

This clone was counted between two and nine times. The chain joins TRBV9 to TRBJ2-3, with D maybe TRBD1 (5 bases). Germline CDR1 SGDLS, CDR2 YYNGEE. With 6 bases removed from V and 4 bases from J, the gap between germline ends came to 18 bases. This CDR3 is 15 amino acids long. The DNA for the CDR3 is TGTGCCAGCACCCCTAAAGGGGTACGCGCAGATACGCAGTATTTT. Translated, it gives CASTPKGVRADTQYF.

This clone was counted a few times. The chain is built from TRBV7-9 and TRBJ1-5; D is possibly TRBD1 (5 bases). V was pared by 0 bases and J by 2 bases, with 11 bases between. The CDR3 covers 16 residues. Germline V gene sequence: CDR1 SEHNR, CDR2 FQNEAQ (reference sequence). CDR3 residues: CASSLARGGRNQPQHF. The CDR3 DNA reads as TGTGCCAGCAGCTTAGCCCGCGGGGGTCGCAATCAGCCCCAGCATTTT.

The rearrangement uses TRBV7-2 and TRBJ2-3; possibly TRBD1 for D (6 bases). With 1 base removed from V and 5 bases from J, the gap between germline ends came to 13 bases. This CDR3 has 15 residues. Per the germline V gene, CDR1 is SGHTA and CDR2 is FQGNSA. The CDR3 loop is CASSLGGAGEDTQYF. CDR3 nucleotide sequence: TGTGCCAGCAGCTTAGGGGGCGCAGGGGAAGATACGCAGTATTTT.

The V gene is TRBV5-4, the J gene TRBJ2-5, with TRBD1 matching over 7 bases. Per the germline V gene, CDR1 is SGHNT and CDR2 is YYREEE (reference sequence). This CDR3 is built from 16 residues. The trim removed 5 bases at V and 0 bases at J, leaving 10 bases unmatched. This chain's CDR3 is CASSTWTGNDQETQYF. The CDR3 region has the DNA TGTGCCAGCAGTACTTGGACAGGCAACGACCAAGAGACCCAGTACTTC.

The table lists this clone with a few counts. The V gene is TRBV18, the J gene TRBJ2-5, with D tentatively TRBD2 (6 bases). Germline-derived CDR1 and CDR2 are KGHSH and LQKENI. The CDR3 consists of 17 residues. Trimming removed 1 base at V and 5 bases at J, with 20 bases between. This CDR3 reads CASSPLLTKRDWETQYF. As DNA, the CDR3 is TGTGCCAGCTCACCACTGCTAACAAAACGGGACTGGGAGACCCAGTACTTC.

J is TRBJ1-2 and V is TRBV4-2; D possibly corresponds to TRBD1 (6 bases). The germline V gene encodes CDR1 LGHNA and CDR2 YNFKEQ. V lost 2 bases, J lost 3 bases, and 16 bases lay in between. This CDR3 contains 16 residues. The CDR3 loop is CASSQPDSFDYYGYTF. CDR3 bases: TGTGCCAGCAGCCAACCGGACAGCTTCGACTACTATGGCTACACCTTC.

J is TRBJ2-1 and V is TRBV28; D remains unclear. The ends were cut back, 6 bases at V and 5 bases at J, with 11 bases in the middle. Germline V CDR1 and CDR2: MDHEN, SYDVKM. The CDR3 runs to 13 residues. For the CDR3, the DNA is TGTGCCAGCAGGGCTCAGGCCAACAATGAGCAGTTCTTC. It specifies CASRAQANNEQFF.

This clone was seen a handful of times. The chain links TRBV28 to TRBJ1-2; tentative D call: TRBD1 (6 bases). V lost 6 bases, J lost 8 bases, and 19 bases lay in between. Germline CDR1 MDHEN, CDR2 SYDVKM. The CDR3 extends over 14 amino acids. CDR3 sequence reads: CASRPGDTGIGYTF. Here the CDR3 DNA reads TGTGCCAGCAGACCCGGGGACACGGGTATAGGCTACACCTTC.

This chain links TRBV5-4 with TRBJ2-3; D not resolved. Germline V CDR1 and CDR2: SGHNT, YYREEE (reference sequence). The CDR3 extends over 15 amino acids. V gave up 4 bases and J gave up 0 bases, with 12 bases separating them. CDR3 amino acids: CASSPDIFSTDTQYF. The CDR3 bases are TGTGCCAGCAGCCCCGACATTTTTAGCACAGATACGCAGTATTTT.

The sample holds many counts of this clone. The chain combines TRBV7-9 with TRBJ2-5; D is undetermined. Trimming stripped 1 base from V and 2 bases from J, with 5 bases between. Germline CDR1 is SEHNR and CDR2 is FQNEAQ (reference sequence). CDR3 length: 13 amino acids. The CDR3 here is CASSLGRQETQYF. The CDR3 DNA reads as TGTGCCAGCAGCTTAGGCAGACAAGAGACCCAGTACTTC.

This clone was observed a handful of times. The chain is built from TRBV4-3 and TRBJ2-2, with TRBD2 as a possible D gene (5 bases). This CDR3 has 16 amino acids. V was shortened by 1 base and J by 5 bases, with 14 bases between the two germline ends. The germline V gene has CDR1 LGHNA and CDR2 YSLEER. The CDR3 reads CASSQGAASLTGELFF. For the CDR3, the DNA is TGCGCCAGCAGCCAAGGAGCGGCTAGTTTGACCGGGGAGCTGTTTTTT.